A single sample gave rise to the 21 T cell receptor beta chains below, sequenced in a study of blood T cell repertoires in COVID-19. The protocol was immunoSEQ multiplex PCR, while the TCRdb copy is restricted to in-frame clones and leaves out a portion. The sample yields 350,000 to 450,000 clones, 91% seen once. The sequenced sample consisted of PBMCs or T cells enriched from blood (not recorded which). The receptors were gathered from a middle-aged woman who had been exposed to COVID-19.

The chain carries TRBV9 and TRBJ2-4; TRBD1 matches at 8 bases. Losses at the gene ends were 0 bases for V and 5 bases for J; bases not matched to a gene: 4. This CDR3 has 15 residues. Per germline, CDR1 SGDLS and CDR2 YYNGEE. CDR3 DNA sequence: TGTGCCAGCAGCGTAGCGACAGGGGTCCAAAACATTCAGTACTTC. This gives the protein CASSVATGVQNIQYF.

This clone was seen a single time. The chain combines TRBV3-1 (or the pseudogene TRBV3-2) with TRBJ2-3; 9 bases are shared with TRBD2. V shed 4 bases and J 4 bases; nucleotides not matched to a gene: 15. The germline gives CDR1 LGHDT, CDR2 YNNKEL (reference sequence). The CDR3 runs to 18 residues. This chain's CDR3 is CASSPKKRIIAGADTQYF. Written as DNA, the CDR3 is TGTGCCAGCAGCCCCAAGAAAAGAATAATAGCGGGGGCAGATACGCAGTATTTT.

The chain has TRBV6-6 and TRBJ1-1, with 10 bases lining up with TRBD1. This CDR3 comprises 18 residues. Germline V gene data show CDR1 as MNHNY and CDR2 as SVGAGI (reference sequence). The V gene end was trimmed by 5 bases and the J gene end by 4 bases; junction bases not matched to a gene: 16. The DNA for the CDR3 is TGTGCCAGCAGTCGCTCCCTAGGGACAGGGGTCCGGGGCACTGAAGCTTTCTTT. Its translation: CASSRSLGTGVRGTEAFF.

The genes are TRBV29-1 and TRBJ1-5; D unclear. The V gene lost 0 bases and the J gene lost 11 bases, with 20 bases spanning the gap. Germline V gene lookup returns CDR1 SQVTM and CDR2 ANQGSEA. The CDR3 sequence is 15 residues long. The CDR3 nucleotides read TGCAGCGTTGAAGATTCCACCTCCCTCAGCGGAGCCCAGCATTTT. Translation gives CSVEDSTSLSGAQHF.

The genes are TRBV7-3 and TRBJ2-1; 15 bases align to TRBD2. The germline gives CDR1 SGHTA, CDR2 FQGTGA. The CDR3 has 19 residues. V gave up 4 bases and J gave up 3 bases; unmatched junction bases: 10. In nucleotides, the CDR3 is TGTGCCAGCAGCTCGGCCGGGACTAGCGGGAGGAGGATCTACAATGAGCAGTTCTTC. Protein sequence: CASSSAGTSGRRIYNEQFF.

The CDR3 DNA reads as TGTGCCAGCAGCCGCACACAGGGGGGGAATTCACCCCTCCACTTT. The encoded protein is CASSRTQGGNSPLHF. The J gene is TRBJ1-6, the V gene TRBV3-1 (or the pseudogene TRBV3-2), with 8 bases fitting TRBD1. This CDR3 comprises 15 residues. V was clipped by 4 bases and J by 7 bases; unmatched bases: 6. In germline, CDR1 is LGHDT, CDR2 YNNKEL (reference sequence).

This clone was seen just once. The rearrangement uses TRBV18 and TRBJ1-1; possibly TRBD1 for D (5 bases). The CDR3 is 14 residues long. Trimming left V 3 bases short and J 1 base short, with 9 bases between. Per germline, CDR1 KGHSH and CDR2 LQKENI. The CDR3 loop reads CASSPATENTEAFF. The CDR3 coding sequence is TGTGCCAGCTCACCGGCGACAGAGAACACTGAAGCTTTCTTT.

This clone came up once. V usage is TRBV14 and J usage is TRBJ2-5; weak D call: TRBD1 (6 bases). The V gene's germline CDR1 is SGHDN and CDR2 FVKESK. The V and J ends lost 1 base and 1 base respectively, with 10 bases between them. The CDR3 covers 15 residues. CDR3 nucleotides: TGTGCCAGCAGCCAAGGAGACAGGTCCCAAGAGACCCAGTACTTC. Its translation is CASSQGDRSQETQYF. Full variable domain (outside the CDR3, taken from reference TRBV14 and TRBJ2-5): EAGVTQFPSHSVIEKGQTVTLRCDPISGHDNLYWYRRVMGKEIKFLLHFVKESKQDESGMPNNRFLAERTGGTYSTLKVQPAELEDSGVYFCASSQGDRSQETQYFGPGTRLLVL.

This chain joins TRBV2 and TRBJ2-4; TRBD1 matches 7 bases. CDR1 is SNHLY, CDR2 FYNNEI, per germline. V trimming: 9 bases; J trimming: 6 bases; junction bases outside the gene matches: 14. The CDR3 covers 15 residues. CDR3 nucleotide sequence: TGTGCCAGTAACCGCCGGGACAGACAACCAAACATTCAGTACTTC. It translates to CASNRRDRQPNIQYF.

V usage is TRBV4-1 and J usage is TRBJ1-1; no firm D call. Trimming took off 0 bases at V and 1 base at J, with 9 bases between the two ends. Per germline, CDR1 MGHRA and CDR2 YSYEKL. This CDR3 is built from 15 residues. In DNA, the CDR3 is TGCGCCAGCAGCCAAGACTCGTCGGGGAACACTGAAGCTTTCTTT. This gives the protein CASSQDSSGNTEAFF.

The V and J genes are TRBV12-5 and TRBJ1-1; D is unresolved. Trimming left V 7 bases short and J 0 bases short, with 15 bases between. CDR3 length equals 15 residues. Germline V gene data show CDR1 as LGHNT and CDR2 as FRNRAP. CDR3: CASAPRGGMNTEAFF. CDR3 DNA: TGTGCTAGTGCCCCACGGGGAGGGATGAACACTGAAGCTTTCTTT. The variable domain in full, with the rest retrieved from reference TRBV12-5 and TRBJ1-1, is DARVTQTPRHKVTEMGQEVTMRCQPILGHNTVFWYRQTMMQGLELLAYFRNRAPLDDSGMPKDRFSAEMPDATLATLKIQPSEPRDSAVYFCASAPRGGMNTEAFFGQGTRLTVV.

The chain uses TRBV27 and TRBJ2-7; 12 bases fit TRBD2. CDR1 MNHEY and CDR2 SMNVEV come from the germline V gene (reference sequence). Trimming took 6 bases from V and 3 from J; bases not matched to a gene: 18. The CDR3 covers 19 residues. CDR3 coding DNA: TGTGCCAGCAGCCCCCGTGGACTAGCGGGACAGGGCGCTGGCTACGAGCAGTACTTC. Protein product: CASSPRGLAGQGAGYEQYF.

The chain joins TRBV30 to TRBJ1-5; 9 bases fit TRBD1. With 4 bases clipped from V and 6 bases from J, the junction kept 7 bases outside the gene matches. The length of the CDR3 is 14 residues. The germline V gene has CDR1 GTSNPN and CDR2 SVGIG (reference sequence). CDR3 in amino acids: CAWNGNRGRQPQHF. CDR3 bases: TGTGCCTGGAACGGAAACAGGGGGCGTCAGCCCCAGCATTTT.

The chain couples TRBV5-1 to TRBJ1-1, with 7 bases that match TRBD1. CDR1 is SGHRS and CDR2 is YFSETQ in the germline V gene. V was pared by 7 bases and J by 0 bases, with 6 bases of the junction left unmatched. The CDR3 consists of 14 residues. The CDR3 protein is CASGTGQLNTEAFF. The CDR3 region has the DNA TGCGCCAGCGGGACGGGACAGTTGAACACTGAAGCTTTCTTT.

A note on this clone: Distinct nucleotide sequences in the sample also encode this CDR3. This rearrangement joins TRBV4-1 to TRBJ2-7, with TRBD1 as a possible D gene (5 bases). Deletions cut 1 base from V and 5 bases from J, with 6 bases between. Germline V lookup: CDR1 MGHRA, CDR2 YSYEKL. CDR3 length: 12 residues. This CDR3 reads CASSQGQNEQYF. In nucleotides, the CDR3 is TGCGCCAGCAGCCAAGGACAGAACGAGCAGTACTTC.

This clone was seen once. J is TRBJ2-7 and V is TRBV9; D unresolved. Germline-derived CDR1 and CDR2 are SGDLS and YYNGEE. Deletions cut 0 bases from V and 1 base from J, with 11 bases between. The CDR3 has 15 amino acids. The CDR3 nucleotides read TGTGCCAGCAGCGTAGGCCAGGAACGTTCCTACGAGCAGTACTTC. Residues: CASSVGQERSYEQYF.

This clone was detected only a few times. The rearrangement uses TRBV2 and TRBJ1-2; D not resolved. Trimming removed 3 bases at V and 4 bases at J, with 12 bases between. The CDR3 contains 14 residues. Germline-derived CDR1 and CDR2 are SNHLY and FYNNEI. CDR3 nucleotides: TGTGCCAGCAGTGAGAGCGGTATCCGCTATGGCTACACCTTC. It is translated as CASSESGIRYGYTF.

This sequence joins TRBV10-3 and TRBJ1-2; 10 bases align to TRBD1. This CDR3 has 13 residues. V gave up 6 bases and J gave up 6 bases; unmatched junction bases: 4. Looked up from germline, CDR1 is ENHRY and CDR2 is SYGVKD. The CDR3 sequence is CAIRAGTGDGYTF. CDR3 coding DNA: TGTGCCATCAGAGCCGGGACAGGGGATGGCTACACCTTC.

The chain uses TRBV13 and TRBJ1-2, with D possibly being TRBD1 (5 bases). The V end lost 2 bases, the J end lost 6 bases, and 13 bases lay between the germline ends. The CDR3 spans 14 residues. Germline V lookup: CDR1 PRHDT, CDR2 FYEKMQ (reference sequence). The CDR3 spells CASSLIGEVDGYTF. The CDR3 DNA sequence: TGTGCCAGCAGCTTAATAGGGGAGGTTGATGGCTACACCTTC.

This clone occurred once. The V and J genes are TRBV30 and TRBJ1-2, with 9 bases matching TRBD1. This CDR3 is built from 12 residues. Per the germline V gene, CDR1 is GTSNPN and CDR2 is SVGIG (reference sequence). The CDR3 loop is CALVRDREGYTF. The CDR3 nucleotides read TGTGCATTGGTTAGGGACAGGGAGGGCTACACCTTC.

V gene TRBV3-1 (or the pseudogene TRBV3-2) combines with J gene TRBJ2-5, with D possibly being TRBD1 (6 bases). The ends were cut back, 0 bases at V and 3 bases at J, with 17 bases in the middle. The CDR3 is 17 residues long. Per the germline V gene, CDR1 is LGHDT and CDR2 is YNNKEL (reference sequence). The CDR3 DNA reads as TGTGCCAGCAGCCAAGAGCCGTTGGGGGCCAGGAAAGAGACCCAGTACTTC. As protein: CASSQEPLGARKETQYF.